This TCR beta chain was recovered during a study of neurological immune-mediated disorders. CDR1 and CDR2 (germline): SQVTM, ANQGSEA. Trimming pared 5 bases from V and 5 bases from J, leaving 12 bases between. The CDR3 covers 12 residues. 5'RACE generated cDNA with 10-nucleotide random UMIs. One entry per CDR3 protein, called by TCRdb with MiXCR from the 5' RACE reads. The sample has some 60,000 distinct CDR3 sequences; under 4.5% are singletons. The starting material, 2 million PBMCs stored at -80 C, gave rise to the unsorted libraries. Sequenced sample: PBMCs. The chain links TRBV29-1 to TRBJ2-5, with a weak D call TRBD2 (6 bases). This TCR was recovered from a woman aged 30 to 39 with multiple sclerosis. The CDR3 loop is CSVSLALETQYF. The CDR3 bases are TGCAGCGTTTCGCTAGCGTTGGAGACCCAGTACTTC.